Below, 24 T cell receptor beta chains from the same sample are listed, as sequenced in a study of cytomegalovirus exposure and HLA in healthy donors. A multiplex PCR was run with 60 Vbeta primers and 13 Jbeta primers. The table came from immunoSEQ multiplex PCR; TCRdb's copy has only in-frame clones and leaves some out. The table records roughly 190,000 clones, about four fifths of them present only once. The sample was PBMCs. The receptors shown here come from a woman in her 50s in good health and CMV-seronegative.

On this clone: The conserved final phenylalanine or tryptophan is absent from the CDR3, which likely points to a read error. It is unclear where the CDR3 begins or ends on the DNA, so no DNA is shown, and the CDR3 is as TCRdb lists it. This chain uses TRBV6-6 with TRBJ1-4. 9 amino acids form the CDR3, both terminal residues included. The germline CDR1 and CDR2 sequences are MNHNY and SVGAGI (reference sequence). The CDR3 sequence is CASSPRTGL.

DNA for the CDR3: TGTGCCAGTAGCCGCTCCGAAATACTCAGGGTTTGGCAGCATTTT. This gives the protein CASSRSEILRVWQHF. The chain joins TRBV19 to TRBJ1-5; TRBD1 is a possible D gene (5 bases). Per the germline V gene, CDR1 is LNHDA and CDR2 is SQIVND (reference sequence). V dropped 6 bases and J dropped 13 bases, with 25 bases sitting between them. This CDR3 contains 15 residues.

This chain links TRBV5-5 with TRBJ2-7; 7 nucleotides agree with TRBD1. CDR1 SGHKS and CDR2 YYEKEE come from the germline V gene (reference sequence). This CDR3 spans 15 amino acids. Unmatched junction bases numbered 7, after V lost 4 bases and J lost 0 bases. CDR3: CASSLGQHSSYEQYF. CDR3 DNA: TGTGCCAGCAGCCTGGGACAGCATTCCTCCTACGAGCAGTACTTC.

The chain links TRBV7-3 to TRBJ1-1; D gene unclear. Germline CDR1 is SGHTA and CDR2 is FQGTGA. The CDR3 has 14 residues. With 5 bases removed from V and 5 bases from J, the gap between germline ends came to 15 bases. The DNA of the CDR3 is TGTGCCAGCAGCCTCCAACCGGGAAGGACTGAAGCTTTCTTT. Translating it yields CASSLQPGRTEAFF. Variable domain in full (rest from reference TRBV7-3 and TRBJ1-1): GAGVSQTPSNKVTEKGKYVELRCDPISGHTALYWYRQSLGQGPEFLIYFQGTGAADDSGLPNDRFFAVRPEGSVSTLKIQRTERGDSAVYLCASSLQPGRTEAFFGQGTRLTVV.

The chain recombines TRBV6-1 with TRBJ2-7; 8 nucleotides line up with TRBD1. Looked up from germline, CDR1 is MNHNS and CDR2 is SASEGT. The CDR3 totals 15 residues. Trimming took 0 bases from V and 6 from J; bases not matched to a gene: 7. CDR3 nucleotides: TGTGCCAGCAGTGAAGCGAGGACAGGGTCTTCCGAGCAGTACTTC. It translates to CASSEARTGSSEQYF.

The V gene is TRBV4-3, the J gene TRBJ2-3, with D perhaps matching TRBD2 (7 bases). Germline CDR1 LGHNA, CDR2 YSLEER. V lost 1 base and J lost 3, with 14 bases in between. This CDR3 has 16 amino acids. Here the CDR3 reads CASSQVPGGPTDTQYF. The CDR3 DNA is TGCGCCAGCAGCCAAGTTCCCGGGGGGCCGACAGATACGCAGTATTTT.

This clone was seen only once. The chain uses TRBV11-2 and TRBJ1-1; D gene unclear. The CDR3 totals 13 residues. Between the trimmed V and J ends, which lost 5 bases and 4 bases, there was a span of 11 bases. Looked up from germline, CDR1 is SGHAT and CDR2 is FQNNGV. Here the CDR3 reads CASSTRGGTEAFF. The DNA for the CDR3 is TGTGCCAGCAGCACACGGGGTGGCACTGAAGCTTTCTTT.

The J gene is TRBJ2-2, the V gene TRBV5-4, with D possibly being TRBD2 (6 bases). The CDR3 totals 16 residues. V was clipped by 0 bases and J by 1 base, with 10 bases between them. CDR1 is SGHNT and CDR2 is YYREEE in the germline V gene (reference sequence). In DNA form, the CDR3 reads TGTGCCAGCAGCTTGGGGGGGGACGGGAACACCGGGGAGCTGTTTTTT. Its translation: CASSLGGDGNTGELFF.

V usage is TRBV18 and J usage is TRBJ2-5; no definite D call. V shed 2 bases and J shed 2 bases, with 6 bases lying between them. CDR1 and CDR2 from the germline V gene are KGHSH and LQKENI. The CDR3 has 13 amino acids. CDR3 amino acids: CASSPTPQETQYF. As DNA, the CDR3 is TGTGCCAGCTCACCAACTCCGCAAGAGACCCAGTACTTC.

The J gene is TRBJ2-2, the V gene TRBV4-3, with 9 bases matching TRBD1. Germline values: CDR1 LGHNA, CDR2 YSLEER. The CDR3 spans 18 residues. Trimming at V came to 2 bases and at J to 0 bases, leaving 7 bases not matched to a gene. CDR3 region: CASSQSGQGFANTGELFF. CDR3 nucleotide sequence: TGCGCCAGCAGCCAATCGGGACAGGGTTTCGCGAACACCGGGGAGCTGTTTTTT.

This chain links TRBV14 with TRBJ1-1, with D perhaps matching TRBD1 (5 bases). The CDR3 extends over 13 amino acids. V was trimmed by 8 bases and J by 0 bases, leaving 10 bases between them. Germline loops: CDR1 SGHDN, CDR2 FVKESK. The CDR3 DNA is TGTGCCAGCCGAGACAGAGTGAACACTGAAGCTTTCTTT. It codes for CASRDRVNTEAFF.

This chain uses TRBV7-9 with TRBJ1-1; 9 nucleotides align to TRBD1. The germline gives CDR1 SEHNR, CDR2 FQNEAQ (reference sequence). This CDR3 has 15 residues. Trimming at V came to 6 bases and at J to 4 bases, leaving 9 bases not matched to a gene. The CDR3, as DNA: TGTGCCAGCAGACATTCAGAGACAGGGGGCACTGAAGCTTTCTTT. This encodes CASRHSETGGTEAFF.

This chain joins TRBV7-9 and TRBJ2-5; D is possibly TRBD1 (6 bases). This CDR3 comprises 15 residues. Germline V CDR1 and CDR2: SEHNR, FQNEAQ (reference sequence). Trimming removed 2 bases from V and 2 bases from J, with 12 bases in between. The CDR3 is CASSLSRQVQETQYF. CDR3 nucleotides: TGTGCCAGCAGCTTATCCCGACAGGTACAAGAGACCCAGTACTTC.

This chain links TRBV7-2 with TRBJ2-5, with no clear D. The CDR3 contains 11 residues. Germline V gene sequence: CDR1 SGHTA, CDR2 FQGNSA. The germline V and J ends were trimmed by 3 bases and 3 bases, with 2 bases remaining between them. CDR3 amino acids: CASSFKETQYF. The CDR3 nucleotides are TGTGCCAGCAGCTTTAAAGAGACCCAGTACTTC.

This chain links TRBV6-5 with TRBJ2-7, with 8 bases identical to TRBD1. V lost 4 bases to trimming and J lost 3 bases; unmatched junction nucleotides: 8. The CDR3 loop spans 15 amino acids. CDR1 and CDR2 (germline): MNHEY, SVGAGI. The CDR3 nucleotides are TGTGCCAGCAGTTCCGCGACAGGGGTAAACTACGAGCAGTACTTC. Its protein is CASSSATGVNYEQYF.

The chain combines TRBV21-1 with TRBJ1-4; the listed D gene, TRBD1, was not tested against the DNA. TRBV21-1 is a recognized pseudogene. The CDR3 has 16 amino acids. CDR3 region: CASSKEDRAKDEKLFF. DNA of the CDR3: TGTGCCAGCAGCAAAGAGGACAGGGCTAAGGATGAAAAACTGTTTTTT.

The DNA of the CDR3 is TGTGCCAGCAGCTTCCTCCCGGGAGGAACAGATACGCAGTATTTT. The encoded protein is CASSFLPGGTDTQYF. The gene calls are TRBV11-2 and TRBJ2-3; 7 nucleotides match TRBD2. After removal of 3 bases from V and 3 bases from J, the junction contained 6 bases not matched to a gene. The germline CDR1 and CDR2 sequences are SGHAT and FQNNGV. This CDR3 contains 15 residues.

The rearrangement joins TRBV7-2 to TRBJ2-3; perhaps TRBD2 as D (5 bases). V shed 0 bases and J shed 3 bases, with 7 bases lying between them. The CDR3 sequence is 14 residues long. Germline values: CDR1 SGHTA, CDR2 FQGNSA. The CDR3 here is CASSLAGVTDTQYF. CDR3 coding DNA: TGTGCCAGCAGCTTAGCGGGAGTGACAGATACGCAGTATTTT.

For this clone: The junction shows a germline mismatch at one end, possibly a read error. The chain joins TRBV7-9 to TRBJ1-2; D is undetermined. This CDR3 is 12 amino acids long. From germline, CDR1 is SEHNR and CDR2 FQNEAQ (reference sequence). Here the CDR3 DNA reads TGTTCCAGCAGCTTCGCAGACTATGGCTACACCTTC. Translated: CSSSFADYGYTF.

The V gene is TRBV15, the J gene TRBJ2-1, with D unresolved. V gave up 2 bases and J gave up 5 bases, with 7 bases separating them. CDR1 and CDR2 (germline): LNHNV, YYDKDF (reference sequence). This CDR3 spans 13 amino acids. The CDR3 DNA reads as TGTGCCACCAGCAGATCCCGTAACAATGAGCAGTTCTTC. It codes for CATSRSRNNEQFF.

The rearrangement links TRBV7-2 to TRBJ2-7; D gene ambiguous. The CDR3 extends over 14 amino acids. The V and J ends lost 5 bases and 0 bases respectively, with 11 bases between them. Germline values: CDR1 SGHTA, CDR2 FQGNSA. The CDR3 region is CASSPDRSSYEQYF. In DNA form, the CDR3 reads TGTGCCAGCAGCCCAGACCGGAGCTCCTACGAGCAGTACTTC. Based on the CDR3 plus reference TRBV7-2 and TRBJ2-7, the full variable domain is GAGVSQSPSNKVTEKGKDVELRCDPISGHTALYWYRQSLGQGLEFLIYFQGNSAPDKSGLPSDRFSAERTGGSVSTLTIQRTQQEDSAVYLCASSPDRSSYEQYFGPGTRLTVT.

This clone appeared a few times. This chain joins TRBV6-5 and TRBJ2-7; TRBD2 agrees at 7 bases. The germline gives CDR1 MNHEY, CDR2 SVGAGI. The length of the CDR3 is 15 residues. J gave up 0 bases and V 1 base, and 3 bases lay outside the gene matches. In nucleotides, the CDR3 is TGTGCCAGCAGTTACTTCGGGGGGAGCTCCTACGAGCAGTACTTC. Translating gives CASSYFGGSSYEQYF.

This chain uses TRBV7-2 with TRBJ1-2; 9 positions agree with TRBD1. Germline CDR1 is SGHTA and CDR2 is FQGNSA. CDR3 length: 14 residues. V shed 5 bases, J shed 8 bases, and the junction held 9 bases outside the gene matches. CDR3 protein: CASSPYRGLKGYTF. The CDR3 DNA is TGTGCCAGCAGCCCGTACAGGGGGCTGAAAGGCTACACCTTC.

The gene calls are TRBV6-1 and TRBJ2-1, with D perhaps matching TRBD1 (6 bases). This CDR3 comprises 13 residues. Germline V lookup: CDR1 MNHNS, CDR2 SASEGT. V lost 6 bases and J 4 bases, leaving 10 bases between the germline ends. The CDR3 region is CASRYTGYNEQFF. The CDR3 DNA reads TGTGCCAGCAGATACACAGGGTACAATGAGCAGTTCTTC.